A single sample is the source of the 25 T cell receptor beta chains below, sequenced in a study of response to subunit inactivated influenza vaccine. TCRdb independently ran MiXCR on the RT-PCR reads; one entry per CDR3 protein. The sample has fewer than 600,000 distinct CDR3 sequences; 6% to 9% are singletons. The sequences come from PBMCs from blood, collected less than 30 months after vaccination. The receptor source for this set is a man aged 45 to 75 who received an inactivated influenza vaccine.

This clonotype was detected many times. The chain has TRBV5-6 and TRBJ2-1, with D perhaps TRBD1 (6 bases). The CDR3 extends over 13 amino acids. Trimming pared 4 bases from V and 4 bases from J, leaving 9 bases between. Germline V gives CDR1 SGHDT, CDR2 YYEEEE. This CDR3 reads CASSNDRYNEQFF. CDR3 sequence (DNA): TGTGCCAGCAGCAACGACAGGTACAATGAGCAGTTCTTC.

CDR3 sequence reads: CASSQSRGRALNNEQFF. In nucleotides, the CDR3 is TGCGCCAGCAGTCAATCACGGGGGAGGGCCCTCAACAATGAGCAGTTCTTC. The chain recombines TRBV23-1 with TRBJ2-1; 7 positions agree with TRBD2. TRBV23-1 is sorted into the ORF group, with uncertain function. The CDR3 is made up of 17 amino acids. Trimming at V came to 0 bases and at J to 5 bases, leaving 10 bases not matched to a gene.

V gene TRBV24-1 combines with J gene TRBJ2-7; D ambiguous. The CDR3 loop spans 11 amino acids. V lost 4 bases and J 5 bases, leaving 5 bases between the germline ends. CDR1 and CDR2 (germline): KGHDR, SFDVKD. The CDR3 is CATSEGHEQYF. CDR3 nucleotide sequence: TGTGCCACCAGTGAAGGACACGAGCAGTACTTC.

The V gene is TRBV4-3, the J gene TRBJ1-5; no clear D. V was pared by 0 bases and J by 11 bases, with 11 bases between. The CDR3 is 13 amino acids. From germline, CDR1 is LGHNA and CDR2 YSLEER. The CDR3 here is CASSQERSLTQHF. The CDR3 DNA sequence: TGCGCCAGCAGCCAAGAAAGAAGCCTAACCCAGCATTTT.

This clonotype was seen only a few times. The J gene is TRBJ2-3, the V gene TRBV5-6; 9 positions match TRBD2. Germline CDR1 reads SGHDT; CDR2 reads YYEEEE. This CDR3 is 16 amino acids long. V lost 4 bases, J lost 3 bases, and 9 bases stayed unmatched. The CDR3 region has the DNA TGTGCCAGCAGCCCGAGGGCGGGAGGGCTTACAGATACGCAGTATTTT. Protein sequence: CASSPRAGGLTDTQYF.

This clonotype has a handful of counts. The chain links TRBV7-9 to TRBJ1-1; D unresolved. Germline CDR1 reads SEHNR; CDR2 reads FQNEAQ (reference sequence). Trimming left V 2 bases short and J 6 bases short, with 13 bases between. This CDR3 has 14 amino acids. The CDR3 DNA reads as TGTGCCAGCAGCTTAAAGGGTCCTGACGCTGAAGCTTTCTTT. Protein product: CASSLKGPDAEAFF.

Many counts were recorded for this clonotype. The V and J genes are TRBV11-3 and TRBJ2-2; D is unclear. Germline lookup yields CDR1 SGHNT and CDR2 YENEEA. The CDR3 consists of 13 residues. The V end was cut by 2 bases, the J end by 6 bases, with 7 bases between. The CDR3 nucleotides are TGTGCCAGCAGCTTAAATGGGGCCGGGGAGCTGTTTTTT. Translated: CASSLNGAGELFF.

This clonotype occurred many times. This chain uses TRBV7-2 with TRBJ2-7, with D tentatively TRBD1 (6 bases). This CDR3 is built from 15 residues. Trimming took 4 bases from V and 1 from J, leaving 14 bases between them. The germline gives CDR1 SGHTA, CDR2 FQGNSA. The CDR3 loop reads CASSSASTGSYEQYF. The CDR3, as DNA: TGTGCCAGCAGCTCCGCCTCAACAGGGTCCTACGAGCAGTACTTC.

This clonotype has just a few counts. Here the CDR3 reads CSASWGGNYEQYF. The CDR3 region has the DNA TGCAGTGCTAGCTGGGGCGGGAACTACGAGCAGTACTTC. The chain uses TRBV20-1 and TRBJ2-7; tentative D call: TRBD2 (6 bases). CDR1 and CDR2 from the germline V gene are DFQATT and SNEGSKA (reference sequence). V was cut by 3 bases and J by 3 bases, with 12 bases left in between. The CDR3 has 13 residues.

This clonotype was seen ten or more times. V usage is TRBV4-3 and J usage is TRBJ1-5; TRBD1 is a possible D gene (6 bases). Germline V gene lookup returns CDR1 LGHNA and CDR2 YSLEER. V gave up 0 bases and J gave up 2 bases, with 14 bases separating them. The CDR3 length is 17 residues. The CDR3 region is CASSQDRSGGGNQPQHF. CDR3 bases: TGCGCCAGCAGCCAAGATAGATCGGGGGGCGGCAATCAGCCCCAGCATTTT.

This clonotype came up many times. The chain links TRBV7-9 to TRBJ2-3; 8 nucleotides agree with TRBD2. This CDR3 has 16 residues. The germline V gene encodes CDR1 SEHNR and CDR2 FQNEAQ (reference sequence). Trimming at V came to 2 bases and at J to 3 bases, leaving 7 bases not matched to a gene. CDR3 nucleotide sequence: TGTGCCAGCAGCTTATTGGCGGGAGGTCTTACAGATACGCAGTATTTT. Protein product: CASSLLAGGLTDTQYF.

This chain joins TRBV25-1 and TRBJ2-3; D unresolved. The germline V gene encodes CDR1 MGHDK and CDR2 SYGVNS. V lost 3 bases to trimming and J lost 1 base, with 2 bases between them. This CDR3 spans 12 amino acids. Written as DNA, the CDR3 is TGTGCCAGCAGTGACCGCACAGATACGCAGTATTTT. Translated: CASSDRTDTQYF.

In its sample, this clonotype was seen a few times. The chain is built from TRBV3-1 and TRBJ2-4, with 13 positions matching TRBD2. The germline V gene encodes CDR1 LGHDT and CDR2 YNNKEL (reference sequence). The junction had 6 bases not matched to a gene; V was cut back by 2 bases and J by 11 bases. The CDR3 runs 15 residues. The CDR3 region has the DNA TGTGCCAGCAGCCAACAGACTAGCGGGGGGTCTGTTCAGTACTTC. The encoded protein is CASSQQTSGGSVQYF.

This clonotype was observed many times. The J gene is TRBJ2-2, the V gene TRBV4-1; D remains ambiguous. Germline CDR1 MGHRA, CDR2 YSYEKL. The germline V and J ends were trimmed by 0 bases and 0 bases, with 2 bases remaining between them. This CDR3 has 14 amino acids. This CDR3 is CASSQDANTGELFF. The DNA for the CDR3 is TGCGCCAGCAGCCAAGACGCGAACACCGGGGAGCTGTTTTTT.

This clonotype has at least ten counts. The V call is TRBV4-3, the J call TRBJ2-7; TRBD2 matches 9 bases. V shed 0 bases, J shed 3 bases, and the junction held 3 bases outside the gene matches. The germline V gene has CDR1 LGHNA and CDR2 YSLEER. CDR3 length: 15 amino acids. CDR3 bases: TGCGCCAGCAGCCAAGATTTTAGCGGGGGCTACGAGCAGTACTTC. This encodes CASSQDFSGGYEQYF.

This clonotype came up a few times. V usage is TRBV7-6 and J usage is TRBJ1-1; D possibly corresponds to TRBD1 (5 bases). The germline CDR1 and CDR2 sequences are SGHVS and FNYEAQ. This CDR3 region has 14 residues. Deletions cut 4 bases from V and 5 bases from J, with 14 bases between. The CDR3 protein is CASSWGYGGTEAFF. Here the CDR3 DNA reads TGTGCCAGCAGCTGGGGGTACGGAGGGACTGAAGCTTTCTTT.

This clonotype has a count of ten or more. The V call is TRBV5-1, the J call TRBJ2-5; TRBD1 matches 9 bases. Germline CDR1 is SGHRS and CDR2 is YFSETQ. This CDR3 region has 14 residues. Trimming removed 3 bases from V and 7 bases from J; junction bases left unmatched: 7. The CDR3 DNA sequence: TGCGCCAGCAGCTCGGACAGGGGATCAGGGACCCAGTACTTC. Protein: CASSSDRGSGTQYF.

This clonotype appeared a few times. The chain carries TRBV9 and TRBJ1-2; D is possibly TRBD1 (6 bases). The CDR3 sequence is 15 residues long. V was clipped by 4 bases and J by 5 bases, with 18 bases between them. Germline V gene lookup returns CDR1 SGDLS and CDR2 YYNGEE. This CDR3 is CASSPLGGRGYGYTF. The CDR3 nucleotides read TGTGCCAGCAGCCCTCTTGGAGGGAGGGGGTATGGCTACACCTTC.

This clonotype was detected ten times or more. CDR3 loop: CASSFGQGGGEQYF. In DNA, the CDR3 is TGTGCCAGCAGCTTTGGACAGGGAGGGGGCGAGCAGTACTTC. The rearrangement uses TRBV11-2 and TRBJ2-7; maybe TRBD1 (8 bases). Per the germline V gene, CDR1 is SGHAT and CDR2 is FQNNGV. The CDR3 has 14 amino acids. V was clipped by 3 bases and J by 6 bases, with 15 bases between them.

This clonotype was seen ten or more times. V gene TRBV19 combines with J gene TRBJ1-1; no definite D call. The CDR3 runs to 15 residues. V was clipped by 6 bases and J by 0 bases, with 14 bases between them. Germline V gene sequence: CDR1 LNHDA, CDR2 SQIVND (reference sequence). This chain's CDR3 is CASSPREGLNTEAFF. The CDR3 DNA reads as TGTGCCAGTAGCCCTCGGGAAGGGTTGAACACTGAAGCTTTCTTT. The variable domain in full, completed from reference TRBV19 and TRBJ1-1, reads DGGITQSPKYLFRKEGQNVTLSCEQNLNHDAMYWYRQDPGQGLRLIYYSQIVNDFQKGDIAEGYSVSREKKESFPLTVTSAQKNPTAFYLCASSPREGLNTEAFFGQGTRLTVV.

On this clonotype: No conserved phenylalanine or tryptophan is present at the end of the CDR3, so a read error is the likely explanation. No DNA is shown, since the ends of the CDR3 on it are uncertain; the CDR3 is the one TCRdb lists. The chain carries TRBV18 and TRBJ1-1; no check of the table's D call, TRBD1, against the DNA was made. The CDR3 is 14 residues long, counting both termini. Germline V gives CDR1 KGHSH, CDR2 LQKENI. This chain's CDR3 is CASSPPAGQHLVRL.

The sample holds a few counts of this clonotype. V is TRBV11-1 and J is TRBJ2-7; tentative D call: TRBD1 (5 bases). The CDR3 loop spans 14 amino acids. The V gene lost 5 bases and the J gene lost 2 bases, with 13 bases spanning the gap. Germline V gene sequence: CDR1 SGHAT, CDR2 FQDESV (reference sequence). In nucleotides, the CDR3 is TGTGCCAGCAGCGCTACGCCAGGGACCTACGAGCAGTACTTC. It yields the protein CASSATPGTYEQYF.

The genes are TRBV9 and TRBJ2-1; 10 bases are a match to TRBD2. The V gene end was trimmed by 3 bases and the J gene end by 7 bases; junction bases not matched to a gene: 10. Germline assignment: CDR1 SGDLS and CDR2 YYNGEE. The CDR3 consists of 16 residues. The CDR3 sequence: CASSAGTSERMNEQFF. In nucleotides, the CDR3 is TGTGCCAGCAGCGCTGGGACTAGCGAGAGAATGAATGAGCAGTTCTTC.

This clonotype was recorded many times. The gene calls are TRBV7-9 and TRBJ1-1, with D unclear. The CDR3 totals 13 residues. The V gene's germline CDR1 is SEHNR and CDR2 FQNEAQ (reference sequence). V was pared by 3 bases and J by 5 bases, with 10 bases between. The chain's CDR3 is CASSFREGTEAFF. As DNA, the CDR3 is TGTGCCAGCAGCTTCCGCGAAGGGACTGAAGCTTTCTTT.

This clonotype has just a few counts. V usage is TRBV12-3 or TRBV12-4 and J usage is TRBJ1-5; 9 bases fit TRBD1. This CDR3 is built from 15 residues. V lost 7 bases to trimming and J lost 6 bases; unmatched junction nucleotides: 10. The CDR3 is CASTQQGAFRQPQHF. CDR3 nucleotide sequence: TGTGCCAGCACCCAACAGGGGGCATTTCGTCAGCCCCAGCATTTT.